Detailed here is one T cell receptor beta chain. The sample belongs to a study of radiation and T cells in renal cell carcinoma. The time point: blood 4 weeks post-SBRT, at nephrectomy. The treatment is: 15 Gy SBRT to primary tumor, nephrectomy 4 weeks later. The V gene end was trimmed by 0 bases and the J gene end by 1 base; junction bases not matched to a gene: 2. The CDR3 has 15 residues. Germline CDR1 and CDR2: MGHRA and YSYEKL. Clones were read by immunoSEQ multiplex PCR, and TCRdb kept only the in-frame ones, dropping some. The sample lists roughly 170,000 clones, about 88% occurring once. This specimen was blood, taken from a patient whose treatment included radiotherapy and nephrectomy. The gene calls are TRBV4-1 and TRBJ1-1; 7 bases fit TRBD1. This TCR was recovered from a woman in her forties or fifties with renal cell carcinoma. The CDR3 loop is CASSQEGQPNTEAFF. The CDR3 DNA sequence: TGCGCCAGCAGCCAAGAGGGACAGCCGAACACTGAAGCTTTCTTT.